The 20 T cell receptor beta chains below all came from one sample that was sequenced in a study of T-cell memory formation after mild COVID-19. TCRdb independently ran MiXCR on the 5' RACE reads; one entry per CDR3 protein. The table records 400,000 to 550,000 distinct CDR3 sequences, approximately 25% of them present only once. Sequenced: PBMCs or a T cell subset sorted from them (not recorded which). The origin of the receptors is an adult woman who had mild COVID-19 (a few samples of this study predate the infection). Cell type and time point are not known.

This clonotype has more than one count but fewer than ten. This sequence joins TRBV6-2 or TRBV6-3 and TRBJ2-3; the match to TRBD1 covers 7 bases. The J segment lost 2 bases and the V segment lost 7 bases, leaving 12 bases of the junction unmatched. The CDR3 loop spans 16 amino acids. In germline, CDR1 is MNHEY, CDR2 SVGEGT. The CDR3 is CASTPGDRKYTDTQYF. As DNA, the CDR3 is TGTGCCAGCACCCCCGGGGACAGAAAATACACAGATACGCAGTATTTT.

CDR3 in DNA: TGCAGTGCTCTGGGACAGAATACGCAGTATTTT. Its translation is CSALGQNTQYF. The chain uses TRBV20-1 and TRBJ2-3, with 7 bases identical to TRBD1. CDR1 is DFQATT, CDR2 SNEGSKA, per germline (reference sequence). The CDR3 runs to 11 residues. J gave up 7 bases and V 5 bases, and 3 bases lay outside the gene matches.

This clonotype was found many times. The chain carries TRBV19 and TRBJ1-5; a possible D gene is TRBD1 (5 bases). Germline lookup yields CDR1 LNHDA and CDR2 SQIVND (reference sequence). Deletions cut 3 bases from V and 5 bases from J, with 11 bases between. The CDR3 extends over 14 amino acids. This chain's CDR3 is CASSIGGDYQPQHF. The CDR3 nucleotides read TGTGCCAGTAGTATTGGGGGGGACTATCAGCCCCAGCATTTT.

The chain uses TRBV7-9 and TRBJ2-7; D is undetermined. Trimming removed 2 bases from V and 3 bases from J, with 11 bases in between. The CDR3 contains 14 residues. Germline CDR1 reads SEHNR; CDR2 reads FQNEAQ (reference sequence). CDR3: CASSLTYEDYEQYF. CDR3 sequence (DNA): TGTGCCAGCAGCTTAACGTACGAAGACTACGAGCAGTACTTC.

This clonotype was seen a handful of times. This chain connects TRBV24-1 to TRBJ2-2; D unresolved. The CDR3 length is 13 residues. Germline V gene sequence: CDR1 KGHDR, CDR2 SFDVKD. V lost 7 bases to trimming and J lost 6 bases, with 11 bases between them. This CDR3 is CATRPSGAGELFF. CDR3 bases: TGTGCCACCAGGCCCTCCGGAGCCGGGGAGCTGTTTTTT.

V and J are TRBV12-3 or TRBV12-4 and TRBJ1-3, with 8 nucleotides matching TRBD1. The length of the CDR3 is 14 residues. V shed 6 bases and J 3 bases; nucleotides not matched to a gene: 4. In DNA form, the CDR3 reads TGTGCCAGCAGCCCCGGACAGGGTGGAAACACCATATATTTT. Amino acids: CASSPGQGGNTIYF.

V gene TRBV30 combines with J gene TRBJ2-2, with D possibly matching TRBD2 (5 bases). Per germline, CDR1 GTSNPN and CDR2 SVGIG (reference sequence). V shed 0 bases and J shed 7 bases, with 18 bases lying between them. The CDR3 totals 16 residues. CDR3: CAWSVLGPQAGGELFF. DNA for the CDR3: TGTGCCTGGAGTGTACTGGGCCCTCAGGCGGGCGGGGAGCTGTTTTTT.

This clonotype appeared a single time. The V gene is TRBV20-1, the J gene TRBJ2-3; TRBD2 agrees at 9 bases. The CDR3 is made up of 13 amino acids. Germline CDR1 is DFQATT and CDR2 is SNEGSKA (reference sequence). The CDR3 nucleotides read TGCATTTGCAGCGGGAGGAGCACAGATACGCAGTATTTT. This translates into CICSGRSTDTQYF.

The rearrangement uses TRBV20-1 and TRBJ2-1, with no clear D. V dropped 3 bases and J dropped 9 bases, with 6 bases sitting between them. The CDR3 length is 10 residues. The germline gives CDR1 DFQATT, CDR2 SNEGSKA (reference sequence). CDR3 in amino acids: CSASDGEQFF. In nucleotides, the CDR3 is TGCAGTGCTAGCGATGGTGAGCAGTTCTTC.

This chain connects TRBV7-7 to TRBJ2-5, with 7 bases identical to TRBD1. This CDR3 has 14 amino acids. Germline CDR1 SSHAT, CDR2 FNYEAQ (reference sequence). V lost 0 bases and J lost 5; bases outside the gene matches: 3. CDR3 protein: CASSLAHRGETQYF. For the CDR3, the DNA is TGTGCCAGCAGCTTAGCGCACAGGGGTGAGACCCAGTACTTC.

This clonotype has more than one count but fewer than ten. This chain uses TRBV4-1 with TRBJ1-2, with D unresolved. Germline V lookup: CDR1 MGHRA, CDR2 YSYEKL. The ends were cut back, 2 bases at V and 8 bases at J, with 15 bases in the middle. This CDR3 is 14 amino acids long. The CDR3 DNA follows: TGCGCCAGCAGCCAACAAGGAGGGTTGATCGGCTACACCTTC. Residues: CASSQQGGLIGYTF.

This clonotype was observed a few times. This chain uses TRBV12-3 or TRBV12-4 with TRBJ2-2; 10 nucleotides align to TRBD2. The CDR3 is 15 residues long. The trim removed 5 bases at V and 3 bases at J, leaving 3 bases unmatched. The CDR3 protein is CASSPLAGYTGELFF. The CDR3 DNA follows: TGTGCCAGCAGTCCACTAGCGGGATACACCGGGGAGCTGTTTTTT.

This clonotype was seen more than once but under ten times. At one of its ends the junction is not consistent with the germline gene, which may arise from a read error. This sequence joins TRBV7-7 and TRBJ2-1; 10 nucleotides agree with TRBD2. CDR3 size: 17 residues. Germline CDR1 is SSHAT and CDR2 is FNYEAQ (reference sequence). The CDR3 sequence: CASSPNSPSGRDNEQFF. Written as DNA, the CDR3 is TGTGCTAGCAGCCCAAACAGTCCTAGCGGGAGAGATAATGAGCAGTTCTTC.

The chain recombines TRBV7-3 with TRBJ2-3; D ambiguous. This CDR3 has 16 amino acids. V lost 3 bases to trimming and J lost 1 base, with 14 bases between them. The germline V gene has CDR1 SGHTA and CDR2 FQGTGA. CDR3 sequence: CASSLGFGQGTDTQYF. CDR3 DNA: TGTGCCAGCAGCTTGGGTTTTGGCCAGGGCACAGATACGCAGTATTTT.

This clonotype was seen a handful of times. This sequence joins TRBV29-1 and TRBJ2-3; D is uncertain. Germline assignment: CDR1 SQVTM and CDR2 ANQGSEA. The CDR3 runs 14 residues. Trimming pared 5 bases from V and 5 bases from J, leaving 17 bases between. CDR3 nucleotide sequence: TGCAGCGTTCCTACCCCCGAATGGATAGATACGCAGTATTTT. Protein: CSVPTPEWIDTQYF.

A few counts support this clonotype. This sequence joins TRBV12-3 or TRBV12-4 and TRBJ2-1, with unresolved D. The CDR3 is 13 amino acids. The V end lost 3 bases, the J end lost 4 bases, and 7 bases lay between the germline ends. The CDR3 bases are TGTGCCAGCAGTTTTCGACGTTACAATGAGCAGTTCTTC. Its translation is CASSFRRYNEQFF.

The CDR3: CASSHLTGHQETQYF. The CDR3, as DNA: TGTGCCAGCAGCCACCTAACAGGGCACCAAGAGACCCAGTACTTC. This chain links TRBV3-1 with TRBJ2-5; D perhaps matches TRBD1 (6 bases). From germline, CDR1 is LGHDT and CDR2 YNNKEL (reference sequence). The CDR3 consists of 15 residues. Trimming stripped 3 bases from V and 0 bases from J, with 11 bases between.

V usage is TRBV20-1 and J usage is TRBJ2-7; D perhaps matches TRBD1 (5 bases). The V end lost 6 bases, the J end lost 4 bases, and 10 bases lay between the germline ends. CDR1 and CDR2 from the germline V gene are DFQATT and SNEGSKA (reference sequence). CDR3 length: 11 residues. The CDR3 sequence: CSAPQGYEQYF. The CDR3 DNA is TGCAGTGCCCCCCAGGGTTACGAGCAGTACTTC.

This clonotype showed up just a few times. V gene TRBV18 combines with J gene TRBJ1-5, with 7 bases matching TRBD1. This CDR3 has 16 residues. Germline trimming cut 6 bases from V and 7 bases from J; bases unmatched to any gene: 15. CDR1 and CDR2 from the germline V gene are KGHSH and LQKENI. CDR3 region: CASSLDRAVGGQPQHF. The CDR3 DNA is TGTGCCAGCTCTCTCGACAGGGCTGTCGGAGGGCAGCCCCAGCATTTT.

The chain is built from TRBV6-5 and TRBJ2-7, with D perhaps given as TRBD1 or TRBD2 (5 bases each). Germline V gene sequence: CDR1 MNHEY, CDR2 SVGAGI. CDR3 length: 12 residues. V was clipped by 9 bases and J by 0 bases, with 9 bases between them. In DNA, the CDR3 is TGTGCCAGTGCTGGGGGCTCCTACGAGCAGTACTTC. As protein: CASAGGSYEQYF.